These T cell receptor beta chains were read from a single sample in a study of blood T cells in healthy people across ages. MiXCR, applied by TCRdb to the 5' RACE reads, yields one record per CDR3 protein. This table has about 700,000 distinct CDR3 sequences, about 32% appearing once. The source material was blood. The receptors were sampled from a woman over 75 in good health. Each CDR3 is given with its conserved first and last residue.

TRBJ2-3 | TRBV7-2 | CASSFDEISTDTQYF
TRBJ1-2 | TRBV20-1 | CSASAWGGYTF
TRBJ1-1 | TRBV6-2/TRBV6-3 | CASSYEGRMNTEAFF
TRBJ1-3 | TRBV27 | CASSLSGAFSGNTIYF
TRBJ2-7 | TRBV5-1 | CASSPWIAYEQYF
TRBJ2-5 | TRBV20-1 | CSASPRPTLGYNEQYF
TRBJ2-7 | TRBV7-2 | CASSLSPTGPLREQYF
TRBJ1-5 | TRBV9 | CASSVDPGVREPQHF
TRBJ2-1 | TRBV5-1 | CASKGQEADEQFF
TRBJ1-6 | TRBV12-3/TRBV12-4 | CASSGSSYNSPLHF
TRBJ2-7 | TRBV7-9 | CASSFTGVYEQYF
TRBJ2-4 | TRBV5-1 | CASSPTGGIGAKNIQYF